This record concerns one TCR beta chain sequence. The data stem from a study of blood T cell repertoires in COVID-19. Study-level information: There were acute and convalescent COVID-19 samples, and they came from the United States, Italy and Spain. In each case, the material was cDNA or gDNA derived from T cells, B-cell-depleted T cells, or PBMCs.

Study processing details: The assay estimated nucleated cells by amplifying reference gene primers. Data came from immunoSEQ multiplex PCR; TCRdb stores just in-frame clones and leaves some out. V and J calls and clone size are those listed in that table; D and trimming were worked out from the DNA. The table has about 140,000 clones, over 75% seen once. The V gene lost 0 bases and the J gene lost 6 bases, with 12 bases spanning the gap. Germline V gene data show CDR1 as MNHEY and CDR2 as SVGAGI. This CDR3 has 15 amino acids. The chain couples TRBV6-5 to TRBJ2-4; D may be TRBD1 (6 bases). The sequence came from a man in his 70s with acute or convalescent COVID-19. Sample: peripheral blood. The CDR3 protein is CASSYSVQGSNIQYF. CDR3 DNA: TGTGCCAGCAGTTACTCGGTCCAGGGGTCAAACATTCAGTACTTC.